Listed below are T cell receptor beta chains from one sample, sequenced in a study of long-term antiretroviral therapy in people with HIV. TCRdb keeps only in-frame clones here, not all; method: immunoSEQ multiplex PCR. The sample includes around 30,000 clones, 88% of them seen just once. The material was unsorted PBMCs, obtained 0.5 years after starting antiretroviral therapy. The receptor set was obtained from a woman between 18 and 29 years old with HIV. Both conserved end residues are part of each CDR3. Each record gives: CDR3 DNA, CDR3 protein, D gene, V gene, clone size, J gene. D genes are given only for firm matches. The size of a clone is reported for some rows only, either as once, few or many, or as a class for expanded clones.

CDR3 DNA: TGTGCCAGCAGTTTAACAGGGGCTAGCACAGATACGCAGTATTTT; CDR3 protein: CASSLTGASTDTQYF; D gene: TRBD1; V gene: TRBV27; clone size: once; J gene: TRBJ2-3
CDR3 DNA: TGTGCCAGCAGCGCGGGGACAGGTCAGAGTGAAGCTTTCTTT; CDR3 protein: CASSAGTGQSEAFF; D gene: TRBD1; V gene: TRBV9; clone size: .; J gene: TRBJ1-1
CDR3 DNA: TGTGCCAGCAATCGGGACTCGAGCTCCTACAATGAGCAGTTCTTC; CDR3 protein: CASNRDSSSYNEQFF; D gene: .; V gene: TRBV7-2; clone size: .; J gene: TRBJ2-1
CDR3 DNA: TGTGCCAGCAGCCAGCCCGGGACTACGGATACGCAGTATTTT; CDR3 protein: CASSQPGTTDTQYF; D gene: TRBD2; V gene: TRBV7-3; clone size: .; J gene: TRBJ2-3
CDR3 DNA: TGTGCCAGCAGCCCCTTTAGCGGGAGGGCGAGTAAGACCCAGTACTTC; CDR3 protein: CASSPFSGRASKTQYF; D gene: TRBD2; V gene: TRBV11-2; clone size: .; J gene: TRBJ2-5
CDR3 DNA: TGTGCCAGCAGCGGACCACTAGCGGCAGATACGCAGTATTTT; CDR3 protein: CASSGPLAADTQYF; D gene: TRBD2; V gene: TRBV9; clone size: .; J gene: TRBJ2-3
CDR3 DNA: TGTGCCAGCAGCCATTCCGCGCTTCTAGCGGGCTGGGGTTATAGCTCCTACAATGAGCAGTTCTTC; CDR3 protein: CASSHSALLAGWGYSSYNEQFF; D gene: TRBD2; V gene: TRBV9; clone size: .; J gene: TRBJ2-1
CDR3 DNA: TGTGCCAGTAGTATAGGTCAGTACTGGGGGAACGAGCAGTTCTTC; CDR3 protein: CASSIGQYWGNEQFF; D gene: .; V gene: TRBV19; clone size: .; J gene: TRBJ2-1
CDR3 DNA: TGTGCCAGTAGTATAGCGGGAAGCCCTAGCACAGATACGCAGTATTTT; CDR3 protein: CASSIAGSPSTDTQYF; D gene: .; V gene: TRBV19; clone size: .; J gene: TRBJ2-3
CDR3 DNA: TGTGCCAGCAGCGTACCGGCTGGAAACACCATATATTTT; CDR3 protein: CASSVPAGNTIYF; D gene: .; V gene: TRBV9; clone size: .; J gene: TRBJ1-3
CDR3 DNA: TGTGCCAGCAGCTTAGAAGCTTTTCCGGGGGGCCGGAACACTGAAGCTTTCTTT; CDR3 protein: CASSLEAFPGGRNTEAFF; D gene: .; V gene: TRBV7-6; clone size: .; J gene: TRBJ1-1
CDR3 DNA: TGTGCCAGCAGCTTGGCGGATACGAACACCGGGGAGCTGTTTTTT; CDR3 protein: CASSLADTNTGELFF; D gene: .; V gene: TRBV5-6; clone size: .; J gene: TRBJ2-2
CDR3 DNA: TGTGCCAGCAGCACCCCACTAGCGGTATCTGGGGCCAACGTCCTGACTTTC; CDR3 protein: CASSTPLAVSGANVLTF; D gene: TRBD2; V gene: TRBV9; clone size: large; J gene: TRBJ2-6
CDR3 DNA: TGTGCCAGCAGCGCGACAGCTAACTATGGCTACACCTTC; CDR3 protein: CASSATANYGYTF; D gene: .; V gene: TRBV27; clone size: few; J gene: TRBJ1-2
CDR3 DNA: TGTGCCAGCAGTATTAGCGGGACGAACACCGGGGAGCTGTTTTTT; CDR3 protein: CASSISGTNTGELFF; D gene: TRBD2; V gene: TRBV27; clone size: once; J gene: TRBJ2-2
CDR3 DNA: TGTGCCAGCAGTTTAGGTGGGGCCAACGTCCTGACTTTC; CDR3 protein: CASSLGGANVLTF; D gene: .; V gene: TRBV28; clone size: .; J gene: TRBJ2-6
CDR3 DNA: TGTGCCAGCAGTTTAATCTCCGGGACCAAAAATGAAAAACTGTTTTTT; CDR3 protein: CASSLISGTKNEKLFF; D gene: .; V gene: TRBV7-9; clone size: .; J gene: TRBJ1-4
CDR3 DNA: TGTGCCAGCAGTTTAGGAATAACAGGGGCCGGGGAGCTGTTTTTT; CDR3 protein: CASSLGITGAGELFF; D gene: TRBD1; V gene: TRBV28; clone size: .; J gene: TRBJ2-2
CDR3 DNA: TGTGCCAGCAGCCCGTCGGGACTAGCGGGGCTAGAGCGATCAGATACGCAGTATTTT; CDR3 protein: CASSPSGLAGLERSDTQYF; D gene: TRBD2; V gene: TRBV5-4; clone size: .; J gene: TRBJ2-3
CDR3 DNA: TGTGCCAGCAGCGCAACAGGGGTCGTCTACGAGCAGTACTTC; CDR3 protein: CASSATGVVYEQYF; D gene: TRBD1; V gene: TRBV7-3; clone size: .; J gene: TRBJ2-7
CDR3 DNA: TGTGCCATCCGCCTAGCGGTGAACACCGGGGAGCTGTTTTTT; CDR3 protein: CAIRLAVNTGELFF; D gene: TRBD2; V gene: TRBV10-3; clone size: .; J gene: TRBJ2-2
CDR3 DNA: TGTGCCAGCAGCCTGGGAGCTCAATTATCCCCATTTGAAGCTTTCTTT; CDR3 protein: CASSLGAQLSPFEAFF; D gene: .; V gene: TRBV7-9; clone size: once; J gene: TRBJ1-1
CDR3 DNA: TGCGCCAGCAGCCAAGAAGGGACAGGGGGCTACGAGCAGTACTTC; CDR3 protein: CASSQEGTGGYEQYF; D gene: TRBD1; V gene: TRBV4-3; clone size: once; J gene: TRBJ2-7
CDR3 DNA: TGTGCCAGCAGTTTACGCGCCCCAGGAGAGGAGCAGTACTTC; CDR3 protein: CASSLRAPGEEQYF; D gene: .; V gene: TRBV28; clone size: .; J gene: TRBJ2-7
CDR3 DNA: TGTGCCAGCAGTTTTACAGGGTTCAACGAGCAGTACTTC; CDR3 protein: CASSFTGFNEQYF; D gene: .; V gene: TRBV28; clone size: .; J gene: TRBJ2-7
CDR3 DNA: TGTGCCAGCAGCTTAAGGACGGGCTACGAGCAGTACTTC; CDR3 protein: CASSLRTGYEQYF; D gene: .; V gene: TRBV7-2; clone size: once; J gene: TRBJ2-7
CDR3 DNA: TGCGCCAGCAGCTCCGGGGACTATGAGCAGTTCTTC; CDR3 protein: CASSSGDYEQFF; D gene: .; V gene: TRBV5-1; clone size: .; J gene: TRBJ2-1
CDR3 DNA: TGTGCCAGTACGGGCTATGGCTACACCTTC; CDR3 protein: CASTGYGYTF; D gene: .; V gene: TRBV19; clone size: .; J gene: TRBJ1-2
CDR3 DNA: TGTGCCAGCAGTCAACAGGGAAGGGGGAACACTGAAGCTTTCTTT; CDR3 protein: CASSQQGRGNTEAFF; D gene: .; V gene: TRBV27; clone size: .; J gene: TRBJ1-1
CDR3 DNA: TGTGCCAGCAGCGTAGACAGGGGTAGTGGCTACACCTTC; CDR3 protein: CASSVDRGSGYTF; D gene: TRBD1; V gene: TRBV9; clone size: medium-sized; J gene: TRBJ1-2
CDR3 DNA: TGTGCCACCAGCAGAGAAACGGGAGGTGGATCCTACGAGCAGTACTTC; CDR3 protein: CATSRETGGGSYEQYF; D gene: TRBD2; V gene: TRBV15; clone size: .; J gene: TRBJ2-7
CDR3 DNA: TGCGCCAGCAGCTTGGTGGCGGGAGGCCTCGTCCTCGGGGAGCTGTTTTTT; CDR3 protein: CASSLVAGGLVLGELFF; D gene: TRBD2; V gene: TRBV5-1; clone size: .; J gene: TRBJ2-2
CDR3 DNA: TGTGCCAGCCGCTCCGCCCGAAGGGCAGACCTGGATGGCTACACCTTC; CDR3 protein: CASRSARRADLDGYTF; D gene: .; V gene: TRBV27; clone size: .; J gene: TRBJ1-2
CDR3 DNA: TGTGCCAGCAGCTTTGTGAACCATTTGAACACTGAAGCTTTCTTT; CDR3 protein: CASSFVNHLNTEAFF; D gene: .; V gene: TRBV7-8; clone size: .; J gene: TRBJ1-1
CDR3 DNA: TGTGCCAGCTTCACCAGATCGGGGTACAGTGAGCAGTTCTTC; CDR3 protein: CASFTRSGYSEQFF; D gene: .; V gene: TRBV18; clone size: .; J gene: TRBJ2-1
CDR3 DNA: TGTGCCAGCAGCTCAAGGCTATCGGGACTACCTCGGGAGCAGTACTTC; CDR3 protein: CASSSRLSGLPREQYF; D gene: TRBD2; V gene: TRBV11-2; clone size: .; J gene: TRBJ2-7
CDR3 DNA: TGTGCCAGTAGCCCCAAGTGGGGGTGGAAGTTCTTC; CDR3 protein: CASSPKWGWKFF; D gene: .; V gene: TRBV19; clone size: .; J gene: TRBJ2-1
CDR3 DNA: TGTGCCAGCAGATGGACAGGTTATAATGAAAAACTGTTTTTT; CDR3 protein: CASRWTGYNEKLFF; D gene: TRBD1; V gene: TRBV2; clone size: once; J gene: TRBJ1-4
CDR3 DNA: TGCGCCAGCAGCCAAGGGGCAACAGGGGCCTGGGAGCAGTACTTC; CDR3 protein: CASSQGATGAWEQYF; D gene: TRBD1; V gene: TRBV4-3; clone size: few; J gene: TRBJ2-7
CDR3 DNA: TGTGCCAGCAGTTCGCCCGGGACAGGGAACACCGGGGAGCTGTTTTTT; CDR3 protein: CASSSPGTGNTGELFF; D gene: TRBD1; V gene: TRBV6-7; clone size: .; J gene: TRBJ2-2
CDR3 DNA: TGTGCCAGCAGTGAATTCAGGGGCCCTTCCTACGAGCAGTACTTC; CDR3 protein: CASSEFRGPSYEQYF; D gene: .; V gene: TRBV6-1; clone size: .; J gene: TRBJ2-7
CDR3 DNA: TGTGCCACCAGCAGAGATAGTCAGGCGGGGACCCAGTACTTC; CDR3 protein: CATSRDSQAGTQYF; D gene: .; V gene: TRBV15; clone size: .; J gene: TRBJ2-5
CDR3 DNA: TGCGCCAGCAGCCCCGGGTGGGAAGAGACCCAGTACTTC; CDR3 protein: CASSPGWEETQYF; D gene: .; V gene: TRBV5-1; clone size: .; J gene: TRBJ2-5
CDR3 DNA: TGTGCCAGCAGGGAGGGACAGATCACAGATACGCAGTATTTT; CDR3 protein: CASREGQITDTQYF; D gene: .; V gene: TRBV6-1; clone size: .; J gene: TRBJ2-3